This passage covers 32 T cell receptor beta chains from one sample sequenced in a study of cytomegalovirus exposure and HLA in healthy donors. 60 Vbeta and 13 Jbeta primers were used in PCR. Repertoires were generated with immunoSEQ multiplex PCR, while TCRdb's copy carries only in-frame clones and drops some. This table has 120,000 to 150,000 clones, 70% to 85% appearing once. The source material was PBMCs. The receptors shown here come from a man aged 35-49 years in good health and CMV-seropositive.

The chain employs TRBV7-9 and TRBJ1-5; no clear D gene. V gave up 1 base and J gave up 9 bases, with 7 bases separating them. The germline V gene encodes CDR1 SEHNR and CDR2 FQNEAQ (reference sequence). The CDR3 spans 12 residues. The DNA for the CDR3 is TGTGCCAGCAGCTTAGGTCCGAGGCCCCAGCATTTT. As protein: CASSLGPRPQHF.

The chain carries TRBV7-6 and TRBJ2-3; 9 nucleotides match TRBD2. Trimming at V came to 4 bases and at J to 2 bases, leaving 4 bases not matched to a gene. CDR3 size: 15 residues. Germline values: CDR1 SGHVS, CDR2 FNYEAQ. The CDR3 nucleotides are TGTGCCAGCAGCTCCCTAGCGGGGCTCACAGATACGCAGTATTTT. This sequence encodes CASSSLAGLTDTQYF.

The chain carries TRBV10-3 and TRBJ2-3, with 9 bases matching TRBD1. The CDR3 contains 15 residues. V shed 2 bases and J 5 bases; nucleotides not matched to a gene: 5. Germline CDR1 is ENHRY and CDR2 is SYGVKD. The CDR3 loop reads CAISEGDRVKDTQYF. The CDR3 DNA follows: TGTGCCATCAGTGAGGGGGACAGGGTAAAAGATACGCAGTATTTT.

The chain recombines TRBV19 with TRBJ2-7; 8 bases align to TRBD2. V lost 4 bases to trimming and J lost 8 bases; unmatched junction nucleotides: 13. Germline CDR1 and CDR2: LNHDA and SQIVND (reference sequence). The CDR3 is 15 residues long. CDR3 residues: CASSTQVAGPPQQYF. CDR3 coding DNA: TGTGCCAGTAGTACACAAGTAGCGGGGCCTCCACAGCAGTACTTC. The whole variable domain, remainder taken from reference TRBV19 and TRBJ2-7, is DGGITQSPKYLFRKEGQNVTLSCEQNLNHDAMYWYRQDPGQGLRLIYYSQIVNDFQKGDIAEGYSVSREKKESFPLTVTSAQKNPTAFYLCASSTQVAGPPQQYFGPGTRLTVT.

This clone has a handful of counts. The chain links TRBV19 to TRBJ1-1, with TRBD1 matching 8 bases. Germline CDR1 reads LNHDA; CDR2 reads SQIVND (reference sequence). This CDR3 has 14 amino acids. V was pared by 4 bases and J by 1 base, with 2 bases of the junction left unmatched. In nucleotides, the CDR3 is TGTGCCAGTAGTAACCAGGGGGCGAACACTGAAGCTTTCTTT. This translates into CASSNQGANTEAFF.

The CDR3 reads CASSLSRNSPLHF. CDR3 in DNA: TGTGCCAGCAGTTTATCCCGTAATTCACCCCTCCACTTT. V usage is TRBV27 and J usage is TRBJ1-6; D remains unclear. V lost 0 bases and J 6 bases, leaving 3 bases between the germline ends. Germline V gene sequence: CDR1 MNHEY, CDR2 SMNVEV (reference sequence). The CDR3 consists of 13 residues.

The chain is built from TRBV5-1 and TRBJ2-3; D is possibly TRBD1 (8 bases). CDR3 length equals 16 residues. V lost 4 bases to trimming and J lost 2 bases, with 17 bases between them. Germline assignment: CDR1 SGHRS and CDR2 YFSETQ. The CDR3 spells CASSKAGQVNTDTQYF. The CDR3, as DNA: TGCGCCAGCAGCAAAGCGGGACAGGTGAACACAGATACGCAGTATTTT. The entire variable domain, with the rest obtained from reference TRBV5-1 and TRBJ2-3, is as follows: KAGVTQTPRYLIKTRGQQVTLSCSPISGHRSVSWYQQTPGQGLQFLFEYFSETQRNKGNFPGRFSGRQFSNSRSEMNVSTLELGDSALYLCASSKAGQVNTDTQYFGPGTRLTVL.

V gene TRBV5-4 combines with J gene TRBJ1-2; no clear D gene. V was trimmed by 2 bases and J by 3 bases, leaving 14 bases between them. The CDR3 sequence is 15 residues long. Germline V lookup: CDR1 SGHNT, CDR2 YYREEE (reference sequence). The CDR3 bases are TGTGCCAGCAGCTTTATCGAGGGATTTGACTATGGCTACACCTTC. This encodes CASSFIEGFDYGYTF.

CDR3 nucleotide sequence: TGTGCCAGCAGCCTACTAGCGGGAGGGCCTACCGGGGAGCTGTTTTTT. It encodes CASSLLAGGPTGELFF. The chain combines TRBV7-6 with TRBJ2-2; 13 bases map to TRBD2. The CDR3 contains 16 residues. J gave up 5 bases and V 5 bases, and 5 bases lay outside the gene matches. Germline CDR1 SGHVS, CDR2 FNYEAQ. The variable domain in full, with the rest retrieved from reference TRBV7-6 and TRBJ2-2, is GAGVSQSPRYKVTKRGQDVALRCDPISGHVSLYWYRQALGQGPEFLTYFNYEAQQDKSGLPNDRFSAERPEGSISTLTIQRTEQRDSAMYRCASSLLAGGPTGELFFGEGSRLTVL.

The CDR3 protein is CATSIGQGREKLFF. CDR3 coding DNA: TGTGCCACCAGTATTGGACAGGGAAGAGAAAAACTGTTTTTT. The chain recombines TRBV15 with TRBJ1-4, with 8 positions matching TRBD1. The trim removed 6 bases at V and 8 bases at J, leaving 8 bases unmatched. From germline, CDR1 is LNHNV and CDR2 YYDKDF (reference sequence). The CDR3 sequence is 14 residues long.

J is TRBJ2-3 and V is TRBV4-1; 9 nucleotides match TRBD1. The CDR3 is made up of 18 amino acids. CDR1 is MGHRA, CDR2 YSYEKL, per germline. Germline trimming cut 1 base from V and 1 base from J; bases unmatched to any gene: 9. The CDR3, as DNA: TGCGCCAGCAGCCAAGTAGGGAGGCGGGACAGGGGCACAGATACGCAGTATTTT. Translated, it gives CASSQVGRRDRGTDTQYF.

The rearrangement links TRBV6-6 to TRBJ1-1, with D uncertain. The CDR3 contains 15 residues. The V end lost 0 bases, the J end lost 0 bases, and 8 bases lay between the germline ends. Germline CDR1 is MNHNY and CDR2 is SVGAGI (reference sequence). The CDR3: CASSYSEGLNTEAFF. CDR3 nucleotides: TGTGCCAGCAGTTACTCGGAGGGTTTGAACACTGAAGCTTTCTTT.

The chain links TRBV5-6 to TRBJ2-7; possibly TRBD1 for D (6 bases). Trimming cost V 1 base and J 0 bases, with 8 bases left between them. The CDR3 has 14 residues. Per germline, CDR1 SGHDT and CDR2 YYEEEE. CDR3 loop: CASSLQGISYEQYF. The CDR3 region has the DNA TGTGCCAGCAGCTTGCAGGGGATCTCCTACGAGCAGTACTTC.

This chain uses TRBV6-1 with TRBJ2-7, with TRBD2 identical over 11 bases. This CDR3 is built from 16 residues. V shed 3 bases, J shed 3 bases, and the junction held 7 bases outside the gene matches. In germline, CDR1 is MNHNS, CDR2 SASEGT. The CDR3 DNA is TGTGCCAGCAGTGAGGAGACGGGACTAGCGGACTACGAGCAGTACTTC. It encodes CASSEETGLADYEQYF.

This clone rates as medium-sized. This chain connects TRBV5-1 to TRBJ2-3; D call uncertain. This CDR3 has 15 amino acids. Per germline, CDR1 SGHRS and CDR2 YFSETQ. V gave up 4 bases and J gave up 1 base, with 13 bases separating them. The CDR3 spells CASSPRVSGTDTQYF. The CDR3 DNA follows: TGCGCCAGCAGCCCGCGAGTGAGTGGCACAGATACGCAGTATTTT.

This chain uses TRBV5-6 with TRBJ2-3; the match to TRBD2 covers 8 bases. Germline-derived CDR1 and CDR2 are SGHDT and YYEEEE. V lost 0 bases, J lost 0 bases, and 9 bases stayed unmatched. This CDR3 comprises 18 residues. As DNA, the CDR3 is TGTGCCAGCAGCTTGGTTTCCCGGGCTAGCGGGAGCACAGATACGCAGTATTTT. Translated, it gives CASSLVSRASGSTDTQYF. The full variable domain, rest sourced from reference TRBV5-6 and TRBJ2-3, is DAGVTQSPTHLIKTRGQQVTLRCSPKSGHDTVSWYQQALGQGPQFIFQYYEEEERQRGNFPDRFSGHQFPNYSSELNVNALLLGDSALYLCASSLVSRASGSTDTQYFGPGTRLTVL.

The chain links TRBV7-2 to TRBJ1-2; 8 nucleotides match TRBD1. V dropped 5 bases and J dropped 4; count of bases not matched to a gene: 3. The CDR3 totals 13 residues. Germline CDR1 reads SGHTA; CDR2 reads FQGNSA. CDR3 sequence reads: CASSAGQGYGYTF. CDR3 bases: TGTGCCAGCAGCGCAGGACAGGGCTATGGCTACACCTTC.

This chain uses TRBV2 with TRBJ2-7; 7 nucleotides line up with TRBD2. CDR3 length equals 14 residues. V lost 6 bases to trimming and J lost 0 bases; unmatched junction nucleotides: 5. Germline assignment: CDR1 SNHLY and CDR2 FYNNEI. The CDR3 DNA reads as TGTGCCAGCAGGACCGGGGGGAGCTCCTACGAGCAGTACTTC. Its protein product is CASRTGGSSYEQYF.

This chain uses TRBV7-8 with TRBJ2-5, with D unclear. V was pared by 8 bases and J by 4 bases, with 11 bases between. Germline values: CDR1 SGHVS, CDR2 FQNEAQ. The CDR3 sequence is 12 residues long. For the CDR3, the DNA is TGTGCCAGCGACAACGGTTTAGAGACCCAGTACTTC. It is translated as CASDNGLETQYF.

V and J are TRBV18 and TRBJ1-5; D is undetermined. The length of the CDR3 is 13 residues. The V gene lost 3 bases and the J gene lost 5 bases, with 8 bases spanning the gap. CDR1 is KGHSH, CDR2 LQKENI, per germline. The CDR3 region has the DNA TGTGCCAGCTCACCGGGAGTCGATCAGCCCCAGCATTTT. This gives the protein CASSPGVDQPQHF.

The J gene is TRBJ1-3, the V gene TRBV9; D gene uncertain. This CDR3 is built from 15 residues. CDR1 is SGDLS, CDR2 YYNGEE, per germline. V was pared by 4 bases and J by 3 bases, with 14 bases between. Here the CDR3 DNA reads TGTGCCAGCAGCCCCCTGGGAGGAGGTGGAAACACCATATATTTT. Protein: CASSPLGGGGNTIYF.

The chain links TRBV5-6 to TRBJ2-5, with D possibly TRBD1 on 7 matching bases. CDR3 length: 17 amino acids. The V and J ends lost 4 bases and 3 bases respectively, with 22 bases between them. CDR1 and CDR2 from the germline V gene are SGHDT and YYEEEE. This CDR3 reads CASSHFGLDREEETQYF. CDR3 nucleotides: TGTGCCAGCAGCCATTTTGGGCTAGACAGGGAGGAAGAGACCCAGTACTTC.

This clone was detected a few times. This chain connects TRBV5-1 to TRBJ2-3; D perhaps matches TRBD1 (6 bases). The V gene's germline CDR1 is SGHRS and CDR2 YFSETQ. This CDR3 has 14 residues. V dropped 2 bases and J dropped 1 base, with 8 bases sitting between them. The DNA for the CDR3 is TGCGCCAGCAGCTTCCACAGGGGCACAGATACGCAGTATTTT. It is translated as CASSFHRGTDTQYF. The full variable domain, rest sourced from reference TRBV5-1 and TRBJ2-3, is KAGVTQTPRYLIKTRGQQVTLSCSPISGHRSVSWYQQTPGQGLQFLFEYFSETQRNKGNFPGRFSGRQFSNSRSEMNVSTLELGDSALYLCASSFHRGTDTQYFGPGTRLTVL.

V is TRBV21-1 and J is TRBJ2-1; the tabulated D call, TRBD2, remains unverified against the DNA. TRBV21-1 represents a pseudogene. The CDR3 is made up of 12 amino acids. The CDR3: CASSTRVRVQFF. The CDR3 DNA reads TGTGCCAGCAGCACCCGGGTGAGGGTGCAGTTCTTC.

The chain links TRBV7-9 to TRBJ1-4; 9 bases are shared with TRBD1. This CDR3 has 14 amino acids. V lost 6 bases and J lost 6; bases outside the gene matches: 5. The V gene's germline CDR1 is SEHNR and CDR2 FQNEAQ (reference sequence). This CDR3 reads CASRLTGGDEKLFF. For the CDR3, the DNA is TGTGCCAGCAGGTTGACAGGGGGTGATGAAAAACTGTTTTTT.

CDR3 bases: TGTGCCAGCAGCTTGGCCCGCGGAGTTAACACCGGGGAGCTGTTTTTT. It specifies CASSLARGVNTGELFF. This chain joins TRBV5-8 and TRBJ2-2; D unclear. Per germline, CDR1 SGHTS and CDR2 YDEGEE. V gave up 0 bases and J gave up 2 bases, with 11 bases separating them. The CDR3 is made up of 16 amino acids.

The genes are TRBV6-6 and TRBJ1-2; D is ambiguous. Trimming cost V 0 bases and J 2 bases, with 7 bases left between them. This CDR3 comprises 14 residues. CDR1 is MNHNY, CDR2 SVGAGI, per germline (reference sequence). The CDR3 bases are TGTGCCAGCAGTTACTCACCGGGAAACTATGGCTACACCTTC. It specifies CASSYSPGNYGYTF.

In DNA, the CDR3 is TGTGCCAGCTCACCGAGGACAGGGGAAGTCTACGAGCAGTACTTC. Translating gives CASSPRTGEVYEQYF. V gene TRBV18 combines with J gene TRBJ2-7, with 9 bases lining up with TRBD1. Germline CDR1 KGHSH, CDR2 LQKENI. The CDR3 consists of 15 residues. V was pared by 3 bases and J by 3 bases, with 6 bases of the junction left unmatched.

The chain joins TRBV5-1 to TRBJ1-1; 10 positions agree with TRBD1. There are 14 residues in the CDR3. The V gene's germline CDR1 is SGHRS and CDR2 YFSETQ. V lost 4 bases to trimming and J lost 3 bases; unmatched junction nucleotides: 3. For the CDR3, the DNA is TGCGCCAGCAGCAGACAGGGGGCATACACTGAAGCTTTCTTT. Protein sequence: CASSRQGAYTEAFF. The variable domain in full, completed from reference TRBV5-1 and TRBJ1-1, reads KAGVTQTPRYLIKTRGQQVTLSCSPISGHRSVSWYQQTPGQGLQFLFEYFSETQRNKGNFPGRFSGRQFSNSRSEMNVSTLELGDSALYLCASSRQGAYTEAFFGQGTRLTVV.

This clone was seen only once. The gene calls are TRBV18 and TRBJ2-3; 8 positions agree with TRBD2. With V trimmed by 3 bases and J by 6 bases, 5 bases remained unmatched. There are 14 residues in the CDR3. Looked up from germline, CDR1 is KGHSH and CDR2 is LQKENI. CDR3 nucleotides: TGTGCCAGCTCACCTACCCTAGCGGGTGATACGCAGTATTTT. This encodes CASSPTLAGDTQYF.

The rearrangement uses TRBV30 and TRBJ2-7; D gene uncertain. V lost 0 bases and J 7 bases, leaving 13 bases between the germline ends. CDR3 length equals 13 residues. Per germline, CDR1 GTSNPN and CDR2 SVGIG (reference sequence). CDR3 loop: CAWSVRSGVEQYF. The CDR3 DNA reads as TGTGCCTGGAGTGTACGTTCCGGAGTAGAGCAGTACTTC.

V usage is TRBV2 and J usage is TRBJ1-1; unclear D gene. This CDR3 is 12 amino acids long. CDR1 and CDR2 from the germline V gene are SNHLY and FYNNEI. V lost 4 bases and J 7 bases, leaving 10 bases between the germline ends. This chain's CDR3 is CASSGQVGEAFF. CDR3 DNA: TGTGCCAGCAGTGGGCAGGTTGGTGAAGCTTTCTTT.